The clone carrying this T cell receptor beta chain showed up just a few times. Antigen specificity is unknown. The data are from a study of metastatic and nonmetastatic thyroid tumors. Study as a whole: From malignant and benign thyroid patients, repertoires in blood and in tumor or nodule tissue were compared.

Treatment of any kind had been given to no patient before thyroid surgery. Original processing notes: Using the CDR3 differences seen across clinicopathological groups, the authors built a distant-metastasis classifier for papillary thyroid cancer, which was meant to discriminate distant-metastatic patients. TCRdb redid the clone calls on the PCR reads using MiXCR. Clone size and V and J calls follow TCRdb, not the original study. The sample includes some 25,000 clones, approximately 19% of them seen just once. Study-wide findings and caveats: According to reports, the diversity of TCR beta was significantly higher in malignant thyroid tumors than in benign nodules, and this held in both blood and tumor samples.

The TCR comes from a male donor with papillary thyroid cancer or a benign thyroid nodule (not recorded which). Some clones in this sample may be carry-over from other donors' samples. Sequences were obtained from blood.

The CDR3 bases are TGTGCCAGTAGGCAGGACGGGACAAATGAGCAGTTCTTC. This gives the protein CASRQDGTNEQFF. This chain connects TRBV19 to TRBJ2-1; tentative D call: TRBD1 (6 bases). The length of the CDR3 is 13 residues. Trimming cost V 6 bases and J 7 bases, with 13 bases left between them. Germline CDR1 is LNHDA and CDR2 is SQIVND (reference sequence).